Shown below are 8 T cell receptor beta chains from a single sample sequenced in a study of T cell responses to AZD1222 COVID-19 vaccine. Method: immunoSEQ multiplex PCR; TCRdb's copy keeps in-frame clones and lacks some. The data show under 80,000 clones, with under 90% seen just once and around 21% held by the top ten. Material: peripheral blood, obtained on day 0 of AZD1222 vaccination. The receptors were sampled from an adult in good health.

This sequence joins TRBV7-9 and TRBJ2-3; D unclear. The ends were cut back, 5 bases at V and 1 base at J, with 7 bases in the middle. Germline loops: CDR1 SEHNR, CDR2 FQNEAQ (reference sequence). This CDR3 spans 13 amino acids. The CDR3 loop reads CASSLDGTDTQYF. CDR3 DNA: TGTGCCAGCAGCCTAGACGGCACAGATACGCAGTATTTT.

This clone was picked up a small number of times. The gene calls are TRBV10-3 and TRBJ1-5; TRBD1 aligns across 9 bases. Looked up from germline, CDR1 is ENHRY and CDR2 is SYGVKD. The CDR3 spans 15 residues. Unmatched junction bases numbered 1, after V lost 3 bases and J lost 1 base. CDR3 nucleotide sequence: TGTGCCATCAGTGAAGGGACAGGGAGCAATCAGCCCCAGCATTTT. Translating it yields CAISEGTGSNQPQHF.

This chain connects TRBV29-1 to TRBJ2-7; 7 bases match TRBD1. Germline V gives CDR1 SQVTM, CDR2 ANQGSEA. CDR3 size: 13 residues. V lost 6 bases and J lost 6; bases outside the gene matches: 11. CDR3 DNA: TGCAGCGTAGGACAGGTGCTAGGAGGCGAGCAGTACTTC. This sequence encodes CSVGQVLGGEQYF.

This clone came up a few times. The chain couples TRBV9 to TRBJ2-4; a weak D match, TRBD2 (7 bases). V shed 0 bases and J shed 6 bases, with 13 bases lying between them. Germline CDR1 is SGDLS and CDR2 is YYNGEE. CDR3 length: 15 amino acids. CDR3 region: CASSVAGGAVNIQYF. In nucleotides, the CDR3 is TGTGCCAGCAGCGTAGCTGGGGGGGCGGTAAACATTCAGTACTTC.

V gene TRBV7-2 combines with J gene TRBJ1-2; a weak D match, TRBD1 (6 bases). Trimming took off 3 bases at V and 6 bases at J, with 8 bases between the two ends. The CDR3 consists of 12 residues. Germline CDR1 and CDR2: SGHTA and FQGNSA. Written as DNA, the CDR3 is TGTGCCAGCAGCTTCCAGGGGCATGGCTACACCTTC. Its translation: CASSFQGHGYTF.

This clone was picked up one time. The chain links TRBV19 to TRBJ1-3; tentative D call: TRBD1 (5 bases). V was clipped by 9 bases and J by 0 bases, with 21 bases between them. The CDR3 length is 17 residues. The V gene's germline CDR1 is LNHDA and CDR2 SQIVND (reference sequence). CDR3 nucleotide sequence: TGTGCCAGCCGGAGACAGAACTATGCGTACTCTGGAAACACCATATATTTT. This sequence encodes CASRRQNYAYSGNTIYF.

The chain is built from TRBV28 and TRBJ2-7; unclear D gene. The CDR3 is 11 residues long. Per germline, CDR1 MDHEN and CDR2 SYDVKM. V was trimmed by 2 bases and J by 6 bases, leaving 5 bases between them. CDR3 nucleotide sequence: TGTGCCAGCAGTTTAAGGGTCGAGCAGTACTTC. As protein: CASSLRVEQYF.

The chain uses TRBV16 and TRBJ1-4, with a tentative D call TRBD1 (6 bases). CDR1 and CDR2 (germline): KGHSY, FQNENV. The CDR3 covers 15 residues. The V gene lost 3 bases and the J gene lost 8 bases, with 16 bases spanning the gap. CDR3 DNA: TGTGCCAGCAGCCACAAAACCAGGGGACGGGAAAAACTGTTTTTT. Its protein product is CASSHKTRGREKLFF.